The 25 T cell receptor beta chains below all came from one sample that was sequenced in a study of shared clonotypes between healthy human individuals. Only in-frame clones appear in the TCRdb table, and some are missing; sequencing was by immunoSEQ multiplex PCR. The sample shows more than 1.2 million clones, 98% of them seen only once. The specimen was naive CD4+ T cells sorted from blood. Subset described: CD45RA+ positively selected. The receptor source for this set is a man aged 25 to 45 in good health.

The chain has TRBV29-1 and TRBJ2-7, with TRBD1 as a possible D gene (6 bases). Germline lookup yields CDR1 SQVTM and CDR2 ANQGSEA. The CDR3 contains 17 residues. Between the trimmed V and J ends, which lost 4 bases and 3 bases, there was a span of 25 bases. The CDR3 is CSVGALPSSGVVYEQYF. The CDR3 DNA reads TGCAGCGTTGGGGCTTTGCCTTCTTCAGGGGTGGTCTACGAGCAGTACTTC.

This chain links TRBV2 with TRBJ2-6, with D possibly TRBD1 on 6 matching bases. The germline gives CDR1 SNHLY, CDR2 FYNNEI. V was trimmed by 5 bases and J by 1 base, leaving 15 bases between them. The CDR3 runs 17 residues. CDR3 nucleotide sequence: TGTGCCAGCAGTAGACAGGATAACCCTTCTGGGGCCAACGTCCTGACTTTC. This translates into CASSRQDNPSGANVLTF.

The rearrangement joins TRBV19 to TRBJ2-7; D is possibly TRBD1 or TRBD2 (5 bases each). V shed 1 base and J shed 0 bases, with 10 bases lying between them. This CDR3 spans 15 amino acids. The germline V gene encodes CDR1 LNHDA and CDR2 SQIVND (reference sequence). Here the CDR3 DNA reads TGTGCCAGTAGTATAGCGGGGCAGGGCTCCTACGAGCAGTACTTC. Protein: CASSIAGQGSYEQYF.

CDR3 amino acids: CASSVGLATNNEQFF. In nucleotides, the CDR3 is TGTGCCAGCAGCGTAGGTCTAGCGACTAACAATGAGCAGTTCTTC. The V call is TRBV9, the J call TRBJ2-1, with a possible D match to TRBD2 (6 bases). The CDR3 covers 15 residues. Trimming removed 0 bases at V and 5 bases at J, with 12 bases between. CDR1 and CDR2 (germline): SGDLS, YYNGEE. The full variable domain, completed using reference TRBV9 and TRBJ2-1, is DSGVTQTPKHLITATGQRVTLRCSPRSGDLSVYWYQQSLDQGLQFLIQYYNGEERAKGNILERFSAQQFPDLHSELNLSSLELGDSALYFCASSVGLATNNEQFFGPGTRLTVL.

CDR3 bases: TGTGCCATCAGTGGGGCAGGCGCAGATACGCAGTATTTT. Residues: CAISGAGADTQYF. The chain carries TRBV10-3 and TRBJ2-3; no reliable D call. This CDR3 contains 13 residues. CDR1 ENHRY and CDR2 SYGVKD come from the germline V gene. Trimming stripped 4 bases from V and 4 bases from J, with 9 bases between.

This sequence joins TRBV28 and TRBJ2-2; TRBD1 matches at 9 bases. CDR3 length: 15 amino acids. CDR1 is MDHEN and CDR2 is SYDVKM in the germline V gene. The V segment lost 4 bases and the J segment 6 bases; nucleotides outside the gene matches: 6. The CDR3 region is CASSWDRVRSGELFF. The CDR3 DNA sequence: TGTGCCAGCAGTTGGGACAGGGTACGGTCCGGGGAGCTGTTTTTT.

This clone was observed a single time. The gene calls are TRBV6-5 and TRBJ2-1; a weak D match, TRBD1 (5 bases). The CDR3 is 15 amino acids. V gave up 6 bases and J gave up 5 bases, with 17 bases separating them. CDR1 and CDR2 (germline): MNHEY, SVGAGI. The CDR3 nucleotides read TGTGCCAGCAGGCAGGGAAAGGTACGGAACAATGAGCAGTTCTTC. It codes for CASRQGKVRNNEQFF.

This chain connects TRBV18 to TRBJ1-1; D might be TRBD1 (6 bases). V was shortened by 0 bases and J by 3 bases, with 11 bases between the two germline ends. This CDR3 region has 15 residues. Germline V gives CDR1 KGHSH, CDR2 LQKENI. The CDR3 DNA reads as TGTGCCAGCTCACCACCTCGGGGGGGGCACACTGAAGCTTTCTTT. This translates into CASSPPRGGHTEAFF.

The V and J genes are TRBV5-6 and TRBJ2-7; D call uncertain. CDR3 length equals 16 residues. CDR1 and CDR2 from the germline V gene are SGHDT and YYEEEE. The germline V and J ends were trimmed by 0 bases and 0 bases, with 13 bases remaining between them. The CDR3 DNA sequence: TGTGCCAGCAGCTTGGCCCTCACTACGAGCTCCTACGAGCAGTACTTC. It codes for CASSLALTTSSYEQYF. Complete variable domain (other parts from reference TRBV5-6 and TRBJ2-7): DAGVTQSPTHLIKTRGQQVTLRCSPKSGHDTVSWYQQALGQGPQFIFQYYEEEERQRGNFPDRFSGHQFPNYSSELNVNALLLGDSALYLCASSLALTTSSYEQYFGPGTRLTVT.

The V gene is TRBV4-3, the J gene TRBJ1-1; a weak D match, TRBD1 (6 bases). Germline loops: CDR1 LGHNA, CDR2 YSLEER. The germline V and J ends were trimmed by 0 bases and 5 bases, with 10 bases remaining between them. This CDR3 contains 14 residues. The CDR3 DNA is TGCGCCAGCAGCCAAGAAGCAAGGGGGACTGAAGCTTTCTTT. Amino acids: CASSQEARGTEAFF.

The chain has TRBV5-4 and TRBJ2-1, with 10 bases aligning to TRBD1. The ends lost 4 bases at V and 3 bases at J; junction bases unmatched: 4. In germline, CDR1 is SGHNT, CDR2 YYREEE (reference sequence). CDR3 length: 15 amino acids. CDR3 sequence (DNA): TGTGCCAGCAGCCCGGGACAGGGGAACTACAATGAGCAGTTCTTC. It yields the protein CASSPGQGNYNEQFF.

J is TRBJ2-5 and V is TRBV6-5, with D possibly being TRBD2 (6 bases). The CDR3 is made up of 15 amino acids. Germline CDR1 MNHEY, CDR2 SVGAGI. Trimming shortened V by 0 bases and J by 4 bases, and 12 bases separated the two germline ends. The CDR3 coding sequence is TGTGCCAGCAGTTACTCTTCGGGAGTTGGAGAGACCCAGTACTTC. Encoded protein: CASSYSSGVGETQYF.

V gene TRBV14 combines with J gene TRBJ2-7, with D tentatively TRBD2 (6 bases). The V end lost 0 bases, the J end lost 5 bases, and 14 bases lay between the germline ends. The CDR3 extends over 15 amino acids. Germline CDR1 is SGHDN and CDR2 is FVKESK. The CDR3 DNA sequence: TGTGCCAGCAGCCAAGACGGAGGGGCGTCTAACGAGCAGTACTTC. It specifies CASSQDGGASNEQYF.

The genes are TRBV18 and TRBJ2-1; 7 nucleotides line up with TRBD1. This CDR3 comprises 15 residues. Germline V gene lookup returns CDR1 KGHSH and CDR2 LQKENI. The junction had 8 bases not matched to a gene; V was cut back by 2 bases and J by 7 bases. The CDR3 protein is CASSPEQGHFNEQFF. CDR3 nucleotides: TGTGCCAGCTCACCAGAACAGGGGCACTTTAATGAGCAGTTCTTC.

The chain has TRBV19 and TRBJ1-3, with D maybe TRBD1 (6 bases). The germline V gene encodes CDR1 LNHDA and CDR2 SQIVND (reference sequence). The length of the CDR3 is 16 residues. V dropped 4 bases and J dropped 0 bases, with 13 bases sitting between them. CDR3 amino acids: CASSSSGTSSGNTIYF. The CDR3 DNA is TGTGCCAGTAGTAGTAGCGGGACAAGCTCTGGAAACACCATATATTTT.

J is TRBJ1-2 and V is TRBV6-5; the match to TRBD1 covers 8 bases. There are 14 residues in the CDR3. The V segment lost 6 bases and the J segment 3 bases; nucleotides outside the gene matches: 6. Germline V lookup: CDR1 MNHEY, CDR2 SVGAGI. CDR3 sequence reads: CASRAGGADYGYTF. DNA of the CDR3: TGTGCCAGCAGGGCAGGGGGCGCAGACTATGGCTACACCTTC.

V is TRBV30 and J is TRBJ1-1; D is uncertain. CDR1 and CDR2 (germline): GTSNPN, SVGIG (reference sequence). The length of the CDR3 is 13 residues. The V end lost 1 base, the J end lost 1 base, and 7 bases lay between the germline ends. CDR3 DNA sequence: TGTGCCTGGAGTGCTAGCTGGAACACTGAAGCTTTCTTT. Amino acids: CAWSASWNTEAFF.

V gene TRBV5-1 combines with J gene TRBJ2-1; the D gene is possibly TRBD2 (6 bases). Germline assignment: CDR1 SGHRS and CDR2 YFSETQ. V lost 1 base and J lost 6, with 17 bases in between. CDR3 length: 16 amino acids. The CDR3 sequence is CASSLQALRGGNEQFF. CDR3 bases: TGCGCCAGCAGCTTGCAGGCCCTACGGGGAGGCAATGAGCAGTTCTTC.

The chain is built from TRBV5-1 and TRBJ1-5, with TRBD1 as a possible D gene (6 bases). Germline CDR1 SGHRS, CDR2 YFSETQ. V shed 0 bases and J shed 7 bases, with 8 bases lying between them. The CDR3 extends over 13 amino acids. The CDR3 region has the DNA TGCGCCAGCAGCTTGGGGACAGCACAGCCCCAGCATTTT. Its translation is CASSLGTAQPQHF.

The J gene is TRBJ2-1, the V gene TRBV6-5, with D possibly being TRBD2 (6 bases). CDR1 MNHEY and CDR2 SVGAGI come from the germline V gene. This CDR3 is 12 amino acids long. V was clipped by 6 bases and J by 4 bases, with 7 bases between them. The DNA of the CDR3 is TGTGCCAGCAGGGGACTTTACAATGAGCAGTTCTTC. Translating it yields CASRGLYNEQFF.

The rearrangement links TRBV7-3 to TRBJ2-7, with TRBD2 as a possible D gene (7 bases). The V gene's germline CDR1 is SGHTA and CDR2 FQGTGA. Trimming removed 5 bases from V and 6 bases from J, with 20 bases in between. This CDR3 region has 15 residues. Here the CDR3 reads CASSDGGGRSSEQYF. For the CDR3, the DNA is TGTGCCAGCAGCGATGGGGGCGGGAGATCGAGCGAGCAGTACTTC.

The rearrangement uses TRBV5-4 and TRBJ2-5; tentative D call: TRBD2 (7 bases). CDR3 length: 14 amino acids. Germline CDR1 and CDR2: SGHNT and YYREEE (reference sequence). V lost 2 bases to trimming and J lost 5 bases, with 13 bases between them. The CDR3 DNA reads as TGTGCCAGCAGCTTCAACGAGGGGGGGGAGACCCAGTACTTC. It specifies CASSFNEGGETQYF.

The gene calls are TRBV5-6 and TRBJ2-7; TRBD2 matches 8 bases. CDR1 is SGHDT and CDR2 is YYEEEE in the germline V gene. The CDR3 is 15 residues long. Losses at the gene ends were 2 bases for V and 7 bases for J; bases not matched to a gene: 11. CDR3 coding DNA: TGTGCCAGCAGCTTAGGACTAGCAGAGAGCCAAGAGCAGTACTTC. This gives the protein CASSLGLAESQEQYF.

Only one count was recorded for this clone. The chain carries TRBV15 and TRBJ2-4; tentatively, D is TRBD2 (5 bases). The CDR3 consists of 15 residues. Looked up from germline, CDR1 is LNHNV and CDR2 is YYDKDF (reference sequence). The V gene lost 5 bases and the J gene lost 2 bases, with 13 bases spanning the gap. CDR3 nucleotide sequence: TGTGCCACCAGCGGCCTAGGGAGCTCCAAAAACATTCAGTACTTC. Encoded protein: CATSGLGSSKNIQYF.

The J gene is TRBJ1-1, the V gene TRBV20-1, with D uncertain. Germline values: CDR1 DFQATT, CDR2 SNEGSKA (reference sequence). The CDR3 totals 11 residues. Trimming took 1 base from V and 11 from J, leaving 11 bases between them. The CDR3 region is CSARGSSGAFF. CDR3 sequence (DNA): TGCAGTGCTAGAGGGTCAAGCGGGGCTTTCTTT.